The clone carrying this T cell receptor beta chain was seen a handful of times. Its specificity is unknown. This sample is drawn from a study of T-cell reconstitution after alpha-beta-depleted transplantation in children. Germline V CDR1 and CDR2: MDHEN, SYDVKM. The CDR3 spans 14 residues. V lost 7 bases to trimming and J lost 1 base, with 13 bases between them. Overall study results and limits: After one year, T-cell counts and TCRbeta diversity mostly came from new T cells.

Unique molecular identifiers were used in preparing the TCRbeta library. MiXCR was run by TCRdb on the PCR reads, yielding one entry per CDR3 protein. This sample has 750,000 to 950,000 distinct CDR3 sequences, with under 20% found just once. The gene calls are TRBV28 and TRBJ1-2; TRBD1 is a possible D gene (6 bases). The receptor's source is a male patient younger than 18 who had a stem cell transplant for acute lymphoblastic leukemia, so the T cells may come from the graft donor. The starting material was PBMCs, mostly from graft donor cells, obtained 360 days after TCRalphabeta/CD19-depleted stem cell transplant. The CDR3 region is CASTQQGVNYGYTF. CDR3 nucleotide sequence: TGTGCCAGCACCCAACAGGGTGTTAACTATGGCTACACCTTC.